Listed below are T cell receptor beta chains from one sample, sequenced in a study of cytomegalovirus exposure and HLA in healthy donors. TCRdb keeps only in-frame clones here, not all; method: immunoSEQ multiplex PCR. The sample holds 95,000 to 150,000 clones, 77% seen once. Sequenced: PBMCs. These receptors all come from a human donor in good health. Each CDR3 is given with its conserved first and last residue. D genes are given only for firm matches. The size entry is marked missing in some rows and otherwise reads once, few, many or a size class.

.	TRBD1	TRBV10-2	TRBJ1-1	TGCGCCAGCAGGGGACAGGGGACGAACACTGAAGCTTTCTTT	CASRGQGTNTEAFF
.	TRBD2	TRBV13	TRBJ2-3	TGTGCCAGCAGTGGTGGGGGACTAGTGAGCACAGATACGCAGTATTTT	CASSGGGLVSTDTQYF
few	.	TRBV2	TRBJ2-7	TGTGCCAGCAGTGACACAGCCTACGAGCAGTACTTC	CASSDTAYEQYF
.	.	TRBV7-9	TRBJ2-7	TGTGCCAGCAGCTGGGAGACCTACGAGCAGTACTTC	CASSWETYEQYF
.	.	TRBV4-1	TRBJ1-1	TGCGCCAGCAGCCCGCAAGGTGGTTACGGGTTTGGAGGGAGGGCTTTCTTT	CASSPQGGYGFGGRAFF
.	TRBD1	TRBV28	TRBJ2-5	TGTGCCAGTCGACAGGGCCAAGAGACCCAGTACTTC	CASRQGQETQYF
.	TRBD1	TRBV5-1	TRBJ1-5	TGCGCCAGCAGCTTGGACAGGGGCGAAGATCAGCCCCAGCATTTT	CASSLDRGEDQPQHF
.	TRBD2	TRBV9	TRBJ2-2	TGTGCCAGCAGCGTAGGGGCAGCGGGGGCGAACACCGGGGAGCTGTTTTTT	CASSVGAAGANTGELFF
.	TRBD1	TRBV2	TRBJ1-5	TGTGCCAGCAGGGGGACAGGGGATAATCAGCCCCAGCATTTT	CASRGTGDNQPQHF
.	TRBD2	TRBV5-4	TRBJ2-7	TGTGCCAGCAGCTTGGGACTAGCGGGAGACTACGAGCAGTACTTC	CASSLGLAGDYEQYF
.	.	TRBV19	TRBJ1-1	TGTGCCAGTTTAGGGGAGGTGAACACTGAAGCTTTCTTT	CASLGEVNTEAFF
.	TRBD2	TRBV2	TRBJ2-1	TGTGCCAGCAGTTCTGGACTAGCGGCCTACAATGAGCAGTTCTTC	CASSSGLAAYNEQFF
.	.	TRBV2	TRBJ1-1	TGTGCCAGCCTATACGAGCGGTTGAACACTGAAGCTTTCTTT	CASLYERLNTEAFF
.	TRBD2	TRBV6-5	TRBJ2-1	TGTGCCAGCAGCCTAACTAGCGGGAGACACAATGAGCAGTTCTTC	CASSLTSGRHNEQFF
.	TRBD1	TRBV6-1	TRBJ2-2	TGTGCCAGCAAGAACAGGGGAGACACCGGGGAGCTGTTTTTT	CASKNRGDTGELFF
.	.	TRBV27	TRBJ2-7	TGTGCCAGCAGTGAAAGCGGGTTCAGGAGCTCCTACGAGCAGTACTTC	CASSESGFRSSYEQYF
.	.	TRBV9	TRBJ2-2	TGTGCCAGCAGCGTCCGGGTTGGAGGTACCACCGGGGAGCTGTTTTTT	CASSVRVGGTTGELFF
.	TRBD1	TRBV4-1	TRBJ1-5	TGCGCCAGCAGCCATCCGGGACAGGCCAATCAGCCCCAGCATTTT	CASSHPGQANQPQHF
few	.	TRBV2	TRBJ2-3	TGTGCCAGCAGTGAAGGGGGGGGCTATAGCACAGATACGCAGTATTTT	CASSEGGGYSTDTQYF
.	TRBD1	TRBV5-1	TRBJ1-5	TGCGCCAGCAGCTTGGGGGACAGGGCGGGCAATCAGCCCCAGCATTTT	CASSLGDRAGNQPQHF
.	.	TRBV15	TRBJ1-1	TGTGCCACCGTAGACAGGAGGAACACTGAAGCTTTCTTT	CATVDRRNTEAFF
.	TRBD1	TRBV6-5	TRBJ1-5	TGTGCCAGCAGTCCTCGACAGGGGACTTATCAGCCCCAGCATTTT	CASSPRQGTYQPQHF
.	.	TRBV20-1	TRBJ1-1	TGCAGTGCTAGTCCGGGGACTGAAGCTTTCTTT	CSASPGTEAFF
.	.	TRBV7-7	TRBJ1-1	TGTGCCAGCAGCTTCGACACGAACACTGAAGCTTTCTTT	CASSFDTNTEAFF
.	.	TRBV6-1	TRBJ2-7	TGTGCCAGCAGATTTGAAAGGGGGACCCACGAGCAGTACTTC	CASRFERGTHEQYF
.	TRBD2	TRBV5-6	TRBJ2-7	TGTGCCAGCAGCTTGTTGGGGACTAACTACGAGCAGTACTTC	CASSLLGTNYEQYF
.	TRBD2	TRBV28	TRBJ2-7	TGTGCCAGCAGTCTGTGGGTCCGGACTAGCGGGCGTTACGAGCAGTACTTC	CASSLWVRTSGRYEQYF
.	.	TRBV4-1	TRBJ2-5	TGCGCCAGCAGCCAAGATGAATTGAGAGGGCGGGCCCCCCAAGAGACCCAGTACTTC	CASSQDELRGRAPQETQYF
.	.	TRBV6-1	TRBJ1-1	TGTGCCAGCAGCCCTTTCGGGGGGAACACTGAAGCTTTCTTT	CASSPFGGNTEAFF
.	.	TRBV30	TRBJ2-7	TGTGCCTGGAGTTTGGGACTGACGAGCTCCTACGAGCAGTACTTC	CAWSLGLTSSYEQYF
.	TRBD1	TRBV6-4	TRBJ2-3	TGTGCCAGCAGTGGGGAGGGACAGGGTTTCACAGATACGCAGTATTTT	CASSGEGQGFTDTQYF
few	TRBD1	TRBV5-3	TRBJ1-1	TGTGCCAGAAGCCAGACCCGTGGACAGGGGGCCTCGGTGAACACTGAAGCTTTCTTT	CARSQTRGQGASVNTEAFF
.	TRBD2	TRBV11-1	TRBJ2-5	TGTGCCAGCAGCCCTTGGGGGGGAGGAGAGACCCAGTACTTC	CASSPWGGGETQYF
.	TRBD2	TRBV5-8	TRBJ2-2	TGTGCCAGCAGCCCCGGACTAGCGGGAGGGCCTTCCGGGGAGCTGTTTTTT	CASSPGLAGGPSGELFF
.	TRBD1	TRBV19	TRBJ1-4	TGTGCCAGTAGTGGGGGACAGAGGACAACTAATGAAAAACTGTTTTTT	CASSGGQRTTNEKLFF
.	.	TRBV6-5	TRBJ1-5	TGTGCCAGTCAGGGGTCGCATAGCAATCAGCCCCAGCATTTT	CASQGSHSNQPQHF
.	TRBD1	TRBV20-1	TRBJ2-7	TGCAATTGGACAGGGCGTTACGAGCAGTACTTC	CNWTGRYEQYF
once	.	TRBV11-2	TRBJ2-5	TGTGCCAGCAGCTCTACAGGCAGGGCAGGAGAGACCCAGTACTTC	CASSSTGRAGETQYF
once	TRBD1	TRBV5-4	TRBJ1-2	TGTGCCAGCAGCTTGGGGGGACAGGCCCTTGGCTATGGCTACACCTTC	CASSLGGQALGYGYTF
.	TRBD1	TRBV5-1	TRBJ2-7	TGCGCCAGCAGCCCCGGACAGGGGGTCACCGAGCAGTACTTC	CASSPGQGVTEQYF
few	TRBD1	TRBV5-1	TRBJ2-5	TGCGCCAGCAGTCGTGCGACAGGGGAAAAAGAGACCCAGTACTTC	CASSRATGEKETQYF
.	.	TRBV23-1	TRBJ2-2	TGCGCCAGCAGTCATGACGAGGCGGGAAGGACCGGGGAGCTGTTTTTT	CASSHDEAGRTGELFF
.	.	TRBV2	TRBJ1-6	TGTGCCAGCAGTGAAAGAGGGAGTCATTCACCCCTCCACTTT	CASSERGSHSPLHF